Presented here are 30 T cell receptor beta chains from one specimen sequenced in a study of blood T cell repertoires in COVID-19. Profiling relied on immunoSEQ multiplex PCR, and the TCRdb table lists in-frame clones only, not all of them. The sample holds 300,000 to 400,000 clones, 80% to 90% seen once. Sequenced input: PBMCs or T cells enriched from blood (not recorded which). These TCRs come from a woman in her 40s with acute COVID-19.

In regard to this clone: The sample carries other DNA sequences with the same CDR3. The chain links TRBV12-5 to TRBJ1-5; D gene uncertain. V lost 1 base to trimming and J lost 6 bases, with 7 bases between them. The CDR3 length is 13 residues. CDR1 LGHNT and CDR2 FRNRAP come from the germline V gene. CDR3 in DNA: TGTGCTAGTGGTTTGGGGGGAGGTCAGCCCCAGCATTTT. Translating it yields CASGLGGGQPQHF.

The genes are TRBV9 and TRBJ2-5, with D unresolved. CDR1 SGDLS and CDR2 YYNGEE come from the germline V gene. The CDR3 has 15 amino acids. With 4 bases removed from V and 1 base from J, the gap between germline ends came to 14 bases. CDR3 DNA sequence: TGTGCCAGCAGCACCAGCCCCAGGTTCCAAGAGACCCAGTACTTC. It encodes CASSTSPRFQETQYF.

This clone has more than one count but fewer than ten. The chain couples TRBV6-2 or TRBV6-3 to TRBJ2-7, with D perhaps matching TRBD2 (6 bases). Germline loops: CDR1 MNHEY, CDR2 SVGEGT. The CDR3 sequence is 14 residues long. The V end was cut by 7 bases, the J end by 2 bases, with 15 bases between. The CDR3: CASTPSVIPYEQYF. In nucleotides, the CDR3 is TGTGCCAGCACCCCTAGCGTGATCCCCTACGAGCAGTACTTC.

The J gene is TRBJ2-1, the V gene TRBV4-1; 9 bases line up with TRBD2. Unmatched junction bases numbered 5, after V lost 1 base and J lost 4 bases. The CDR3 runs to 16 residues. The germline gives CDR1 MGHRA, CDR2 YSYEKL. The CDR3 nucleotides are TGCGCCAGCAGCCAAGCATCGCTAGCGGGGTACAATGAGCAGTTCTTC. Translation: CASSQASLAGYNEQFF.

This chain connects TRBV5-1 to TRBJ1-1, with D possibly TRBD1 on 5 matching bases. Trimming removed 5 bases at V and 8 bases at J, with 16 bases between. CDR1 is SGHRS, CDR2 YFSETQ, per germline. The CDR3 extends over 13 amino acids. For the CDR3, the DNA is TGCGCCAGCAGTTTACAGGTTGAAGGGGAAGCTTTCTTT. Protein sequence: CASSLQVEGEAFF.

The chain has TRBV28 and TRBJ2-3, with 7 bases that match TRBD1. The junction had 8 bases not matched to a gene; V was cut back by 3 bases and J by 2 bases. CDR1 is MDHEN and CDR2 is SYDVKM in the germline V gene. The CDR3 has 16 amino acids. Here the CDR3 reads CASSFGTGALTDTQYF. The CDR3 nucleotides read TGTGCCAGCAGTTTTGGCACAGGGGCCCTCACAGATACGCAGTATTTT.

The chain links TRBV5-8 to TRBJ1-5; 10 bases align to TRBD1. The germline V gene encodes CDR1 SGHTS and CDR2 YDEGEE. V trimming: 4 bases; J trimming: 1 base; junction bases outside the gene matches: 8. The CDR3 is 17 residues long. This CDR3 is CASSIGQGQGSNQPQHF. The CDR3 DNA sequence: TGTGCCAGCAGCATCGGACAGGGACAGGGGAGCAATCAGCCCCAGCATTTT.

The genes are TRBV6-2 or TRBV6-3 and TRBJ1-5; D not certain. This CDR3 region has 12 residues. Looked up from germline, CDR1 is MNHEY and CDR2 is SVGEGT. The V and J ends lost 2 bases and 6 bases respectively, with 5 bases between them. This CDR3 reads CASSYQFQPQHF. CDR3 DNA: TGTGCCAGCAGTTACCAATTTCAGCCCCAGCATTTT.

The V and J genes are TRBV7-2 and TRBJ2-1, with 12 bases matching TRBD2. Germline assignment: CDR1 SGHTA and CDR2 FQGNSA. V gave up 5 bases and J gave up 7 bases; unmatched junction bases: 6. The CDR3 covers 15 residues. CDR3 in amino acids: CASSTAGLAGNEQFF. For the CDR3, the DNA is TGTGCCAGCAGCACAGCAGGACTAGCGGGGAATGAGCAGTTCTTC. The variable domain in full, with the rest retrieved from reference TRBV7-2 and TRBJ2-1, is GAGVSQSPSNKVTEKGKDVELRCDPISGHTALYWYRQSLGQGLEFLIYFQGNSAPDKSGLPSDRFSAERTGGSVSTLTIQRTQQEDSAVYLCASSTAGLAGNEQFFGPGTRLTVL.

The chain combines TRBV7-9 with TRBJ2-1; 8 positions match TRBD1. There are 14 residues in the CDR3. The junction had 2 bases not matched to a gene; V was cut back by 3 bases and J by 4 bases. Germline values: CDR1 SEHNR, CDR2 FQNEAQ (reference sequence). In nucleotides, the CDR3 is TGTGCCAGCAGCTTGGACAGGGAATACAATGAGCAGTTCTTC. The encoded protein is CASSLDREYNEQFF. Based on the CDR3 plus reference TRBV7-9 and TRBJ2-1, the full variable domain is DTGVSQNPRHKITKRGQNVTFRCDPISEHNRLYWYRQTLGQGPEFLTYFQNEAQLEKSRLLSDRFSAERPKGSFSTLEIQRTEQGDSAMYLCASSLDREYNEQFFGPGTRLTVL.

The chain employs TRBV18 and TRBJ2-3; 10 bases align to TRBD2. This CDR3 has 15 amino acids. CDR1 is KGHSH and CDR2 is LQKENI in the germline V gene. V dropped 4 bases and J dropped 1; count of bases not matched to a gene: 2. In DNA, the CDR3 is TGTGCCAGCTCACTCGGACTAGCGGGCACAGATACGCAGTATTTT. It is translated as CASSLGLAGTDTQYF.

This clone was picked up one time. V usage is TRBV9 and J usage is TRBJ1-3; D is undetermined. Germline CDR1 reads SGDLS; CDR2 reads YYNGEE. The V end lost 1 base, the J end lost 8 bases, and 10 bases lay between the germline ends. The CDR3 contains 13 residues. Written as DNA, the CDR3 is TGTGCCAGCAGCGTAAATATGGGAGACACCATATATTTT. Translated: CASSVNMGDTIYF. The full variable domain, rest sourced from reference TRBV9 and TRBJ1-3, is DSGVTQTPKHLITATGQRVTLRCSPRSGDLSVYWYQQSLDQGLQFLIQYYNGEERAKGNILERFSAQQFPDLHSELNLSSLELGDSALYFCASSVNMGDTIYFGEGSWLTVV.

The chain couples TRBV6-5 to TRBJ2-5; 8 bases match TRBD2. The CDR3 consists of 14 residues. The germline CDR1 and CDR2 sequences are MNHEY and SVGAGI. The V and J ends lost 9 bases and 2 bases, in that order; junction bases with no gene match: 8. The CDR3: CASTSGGRQETQYF. For the CDR3, the DNA is TGTGCCAGTACTAGCGGTGGACGACAAGAGACCCAGTACTTC.

With regard to this clone: Additional DNA sequences in this sample encode the identical CDR3. The chain joins TRBV15 to TRBJ1-4; D may be TRBD1 (5 bases). V was clipped by 0 bases and J by 7 bases, with 15 bases between them. The V gene's germline CDR1 is LNHNV and CDR2 YYDKDF (reference sequence). This CDR3 has 16 residues. CDR3: CATSRDRGQGGEKLFF. Written as DNA, the CDR3 is TGTGCCACCAGCAGAGATCGTGGGCAGGGTGGTGAAAAACTGTTTTTT.

V usage is TRBV6-5 and J usage is TRBJ2-5, with 7 bases aligning to TRBD1. V lost 6 bases and J lost 5; bases outside the gene matches: 12. Germline assignment: CDR1 MNHEY and CDR2 SVGAGI. The CDR3 is 15 residues long. The CDR3 nucleotides read TGTGCCAGCAGCCTTTCTGGACAGGTGCGGGAGACCCAGTACTTC. Protein sequence: CASSLSGQVRETQYF.

The rearrangement joins TRBV28 to TRBJ2-4; D unclear. Germline V lookup: CDR1 MDHEN, CDR2 SYDVKM. This CDR3 spans 16 amino acids. V was clipped by 4 bases and J by 0 bases, with 13 bases between them. The CDR3 is CASSSAGLLAKNIQYF. DNA for the CDR3: TGTGCCAGCAGTTCAGCAGGCCTTCTAGCCAAAAACATTCAGTACTTC.

This clone came up once. This chain links TRBV18 with TRBJ2-1; no definite D call. The CDR3 has 15 residues. CDR1 is KGHSH, CDR2 LQKENI, per germline. V lost 2 bases and J lost 5, with 13 bases in between. CDR3 region: CASSPTEGLNNEQFF. In nucleotides, the CDR3 is TGTGCCAGCTCACCAACAGAAGGATTAAACAATGAGCAGTTCTTC.

This CDR3 is CASSYGDRDGGYTF. CDR3 nucleotides: TGTGCCAGCAGTTACGGGGACAGGGATGGAGGCTACACCTTC. This sequence joins TRBV6-6 and TRBJ1-2; 9 bases are a match to TRBD1. V was clipped by 2 bases and J by 8 bases; unmatched bases: 6. CDR3 length equals 14 residues. Germline loops: CDR1 MNHNY, CDR2 SVGAGI (reference sequence).

The chain employs TRBV5-1 and TRBJ1-2, with D perhaps TRBD1 (6 bases). The length of the CDR3 is 13 residues. From germline, CDR1 is SGHRS and CDR2 YFSETQ. Trimming shortened V by 0 bases and J by 4 bases, and 7 bases separated the two germline ends. The CDR3 is CASSLGDTYGYTF. The CDR3 bases are TGCGCCAGCAGCTTGGGGGACACCTATGGCTACACCTTC.

The genes are TRBV7-2 and TRBJ2-5; TRBD2 matches at 9 bases. The CDR3 runs 15 residues. Per germline, CDR1 SGHTA and CDR2 FQGNSA. V lost 5 bases and J lost 2; bases outside the gene matches: 6. The CDR3 loop reads CASSLTSGRQETQYF. The CDR3 DNA sequence: TGTGCCAGCAGCCTGACTAGCGGAAGACAAGAGACCCAGTACTTC.

The chain joins TRBV19 to TRBJ1-4; TRBD1 matches at 8 bases. The CDR3 extends over 14 amino acids. Losses at the gene ends were 3 bases for V and 8 bases for J; bases not matched to a gene: 5. CDR1 is LNHDA, CDR2 SQIVND, per germline (reference sequence). The CDR3 region has the DNA TGTGCCAGTAGTATGGTTCAGGGGGCGGAAAAACTGTTTTTT. Its protein is CASSMVQGAEKLFF.

This chain joins TRBV10-3 and TRBJ2-2; 13 bases match TRBD2. The CDR3 covers 18 residues. J lost 1 base, V lost 5 bases, and 7 bases had no gene match. The germline CDR1 and CDR2 sequences are ENHRY and SYGVKD. The DNA of the CDR3 is TGTGCCATCAGTAAAGCTACTAGCGGGAGGGGGAACACCGGGGAGCTGTTTTTT. Translation gives CAISKATSGRGNTGELFF.

The genes are TRBV10-3 and TRBJ2-5; 12 bases align to TRBD2. Germline trimming cut 6 bases from V and 4 bases from J; bases unmatched to any gene: 6. Germline CDR1 and CDR2: ENHRY and SYGVKD. The CDR3 runs to 15 residues. For the CDR3, the DNA is TGTGCCATCAGGGCCTCTAGCGGGGGGGCAGAGACCCAGTACTTC. Translated, it gives CAIRASSGGAETQYF.

The chain's CDR3 is CATSDLGRTSSSYNEQFF. Written as DNA, the CDR3 is TGTGCCACCAGTGATTTGGGGAGGACGAGTAGCTCCTACAATGAGCAGTTCTTC. The rearrangement uses TRBV24-1 and TRBJ2-1; TRBD2 might be the D (6 bases). V lost 0 bases, J lost 0 bases, and 14 bases lay in between. CDR1 and CDR2 from the germline V gene are KGHDR and SFDVKD. The CDR3 has 18 amino acids.

J is TRBJ2-1 and V is TRBV28; the D is unclear. Trimming removed 3 bases from V and 8 bases from J, with 11 bases in between. CDR3 length: 13 amino acids. Germline CDR1 and CDR2: MDHEN and SYDVKM. The CDR3 is CASSFRVIHEQFF. The CDR3 DNA follows: TGTGCCAGCAGTTTTAGAGTCATCCATGAGCAGTTCTTC.

The gene calls are TRBV28 and TRBJ1-2; 10 bases are a match to TRBD1. The CDR3 is 15 residues long. CDR1 and CDR2 (germline): MDHEN, SYDVKM. V shed 5 bases and J 4 bases; nucleotides not matched to a gene: 7. The CDR3 DNA is TGTGCCAGCAGTCAGCCGGGACAGGGGACCTATGGCTACACCTTC. This encodes CASSQPGQGTYGYTF.

The chain carries TRBV29-1 and TRBJ1-1; 8 bases match TRBD1. CDR3 length: 12 amino acids. Germline V gene data show CDR1 as SQVTM and CDR2 as ANQGSEA. V lost 4 bases and J lost 8; bases outside the gene matches: 6. The CDR3 coding sequence is TGCAGCGTTGGAGAGGGACAGGCGGAAGCTTTCTTT. Translating it yields CSVGEGQAEAFF.

The chain employs TRBV28 and TRBJ2-7, with TRBD1 as a possible D gene (5 bases). Trimming pared 5 bases from V and 4 bases from J, leaving 12 bases between. Germline lookup yields CDR1 MDHEN and CDR2 SYDVKM. The CDR3 consists of 13 residues. CDR3 sequence reads: CASSLTGIYEQYF. The DNA of the CDR3 is TGTGCCAGCAGTCTAACAGGTATTTACGAGCAGTACTTC. Full variable domain (outside the CDR3, taken from reference TRBV28 and TRBJ2-7): DVKVTQSSRYLVKRTGEKVFLECVQDMDHENMFWYRQDPGLGLRLIYFSYDVKMKEKGDIPEGYSVSREKKERFSLILESASTNQTSMYLCASSLTGIYEQYFGPGTRLTVT.

The chain recombines TRBV4-3 with TRBJ1-6; D remains unclear. Germline assignment: CDR1 LGHNA and CDR2 YSLEER. The CDR3 loop spans 14 amino acids. Trimming left V 1 base short and J 7 bases short, with 8 bases between. The CDR3 sequence is CASSQVGSNSPLHF. Here the CDR3 DNA reads TGCGCCAGCAGCCAAGTGGGTAGCAATTCACCCCTCCACTTT.

This sequence joins TRBV18 and TRBJ1-2; no clear D. Trimming cost V 6 bases and J 8 bases, with 19 bases left between them. The germline V gene has CDR1 KGHSH and CDR2 LQKENI. The CDR3 consists of 14 residues. CDR3: CASSPSSRDRGYTF. Here the CDR3 DNA reads TGTGCCAGCTCTCCGTCGTCCCGGGATCGAGGCTACACCTTC.